What follows are 19 T cell receptor beta chains derived from one specimen sequenced in a study of human CD8 memory T cell subsets (dated by TCRdb to about 2020). Sequenced using a NextSeq 550. A Human TCR Profiling Kit was used to prepare UMI-labeled 5' RACE TCRbeta libraries. TCRdb reprocessed the reads and provides one entry for every CDR3 protein sequence; no DNA is given. This sample's table has entries for over 8,000 distinct CDR3 sequences. The ten largest make up 15% of the sample. Early differentiated memory cells that were CCR7+ PD-1+ TIGIT+ and had dysfunctional, exhausted-like traits were classified as progenitor exhausted-like memory CD8+ T cells (TPEX). The specimen sequenced was CD8+ T cells from PBMCs. The receptor set was obtained from a human donor in good health.

V is TRBV14 and J is TRBJ2-1; the TRBD2 assignment by TCRdb is unverifiable without DNA. The V gene's germline CDR1 is SGHDN and CDR2 FVKESK. The CDR3 is 17 amino acids. The CDR3 spells CASSPLLAISSYNEQFF. Full variable domain (outside the CDR3, taken from reference TRBV14 and TRBJ2-1): EAGVTQFPSHSVIEKGQTVTLRCDPISGHDNLYWYRRVMGKEIKFLLHFVKESKQDESGMPNNRFLAERTGGTYSTLKVQPAELEDSGVYFCASSPLLAISSYNEQFFGPGTRLTVL.

Judged by frequency, this clonotype is medium-sized. V and J are TRBV7-2 and TRBJ2-7; no DNA is available, so the TRBD2 call from TCRdb remains unchecked. This CDR3 comprises 12 residues. The V gene's germline CDR1 is SGHTA and CDR2 FQGNSA. The CDR3 protein is CASSTASYEQYF.

The CDR3 reads CASSLITAGATYSNQPQHF. J is TRBJ1-5 and V is TRBV12-3 or TRBV12-4; TCRdb picks TRBD1, but there is no DNA to check that call. This CDR3 contains 19 residues.

The chain is built from TRBV9 and TRBJ2-3; TCRdb returns TRBD1, unconfirmable since there is no DNA. CDR3 size: 15 residues. Looked up from germline, CDR1 is SGDLS and CDR2 is YYNGEE. CDR3 sequence reads: CASSAGQVSTDTQYF.

The chain links TRBV6-6 to TRBJ1-2; TCRdb gives TRBD1 as the D gene, but with no DNA this cannot be confirmed. Germline V CDR1 and CDR2: MNHNY, SVGAGI (reference sequence). This CDR3 has 17 residues. CDR3 amino acids: CASSYSFLDRGGDGYTF.

The chain has TRBV6-2 or TRBV6-3 and TRBJ2-5; checking the TCRdb D call of TRBD1 is not possible without DNA. Germline V gene data show CDR1 as MNHEY and CDR2 as SVGEGT. The CDR3 has 14 residues. CDR3 in amino acids: CASSSISTGKTQYF.

CDR3 in amino acids: CASRRRDRGLGNEQFF. The chain is built from TRBV7-9 and TRBJ2-1; TCRdb returns TRBD1, unconfirmable since there is no DNA. CDR1 is SEHNR and CDR2 is FQNEAQ in the germline V gene (reference sequence). CDR3 size: 16 residues.

The V and J genes are TRBV5-1 and TRBJ2-7; TCRdb picks TRBD1, but there is no DNA to check that call. The germline gives CDR1 SGHRS, CDR2 YFSETQ. The CDR3 spans 13 residues. This CDR3 reads CASSPDSTYEQYF.

The chain links TRBV28 to TRBJ2-6. CDR1 and CDR2 from the germline V gene are MDHEN and SYDVKM. The CDR3 contains 13 residues. The CDR3: CASTDSGANVLTF.

This clonotype is labeled medium-sized based on frequency. The chain joins TRBV27 to TRBJ2-7. This CDR3 region has 13 residues. Germline values: CDR1 MNHEY, CDR2 SMNVEV (reference sequence). The CDR3 is CASSFDSSYEQYF.

By frequency, this clonotype registers medium-sized. The rearrangement links TRBV7-3 to TRBJ1-1; there is no DNA to check the TCRdb D call of TRBD1. CDR1 and CDR2 from the germline V gene are SGHTA and FQGTGA. The CDR3 has 14 amino acids. The CDR3 sequence: CASSLSAGDREAFF.

The chain employs TRBV3-1 and TRBJ2-5; TCRdb selects TRBD2, and the lack of DNA leaves this call unchecked. In germline, CDR1 is LGHDT, CDR2 YNNKEL (reference sequence). This CDR3 region has 17 residues. The CDR3 region is CASSQATSGGYQETQYF.

The gene calls are TRBV4-3 and TRBJ1-1; as DNA is missing, the TRBD1 call by TCRdb cannot be tested. CDR3 length: 18 residues. CDR1 and CDR2 from the germline V gene are LGHNA and YSLEER. The CDR3: CASSQEGVTDSQNTEAFF.

The V call is TRBV7-9, the J call TRBJ1-6; without DNA, the TCRdb call of TRBD1 cannot be checked. The CDR3 totals 14 residues. Germline CDR1 and CDR2: SEHNR and FQNEAQ (reference sequence). The CDR3 here is CASRAGQGDSPLHF.

This chain joins TRBV20-1 and TRBJ2-5; TCRdb names TRBD2, which stays unverified in the absence of DNA. The CDR3 contains 17 residues. Per the germline V gene, CDR1 is DFQATT and CDR2 is SNEGSKA (reference sequence). The CDR3 loop is CSARASHLLARQETQYF.

The chain employs TRBV5-1 and TRBJ2-3; without DNA, the TCRdb call of TRBD2 cannot be checked. The germline V gene has CDR1 SGHRS and CDR2 YFSETQ. The CDR3 is made up of 15 amino acids. The chain's CDR3 is CASSLAGEETDTQYF.

Judged by frequency, this clonotype is medium-sized. The chain has TRBV12-3 or TRBV12-4 and TRBJ2-2; TCRdb selects TRBD1, and the lack of DNA leaves this call unchecked. The CDR3 runs 16 residues. The CDR3 protein is CASSLGVSGSTGELFF.

The chain couples TRBV7-6 to TRBJ2-5; the D call of TRBD1 rests on TCRdb alone, since no DNA is present to check it. Germline V gene lookup returns CDR1 SGHVS and CDR2 FNYEAQ. The CDR3 loop spans 13 amino acids. The chain's CDR3 is CASSEGTEETQYF.

The chain uses TRBV15 and TRBJ1-5; the D call of TRBD1 rests on TCRdb alone, since no DNA is present to check it. The CDR3 has 18 residues. Germline V gives CDR1 LNHNV, CDR2 YYDKDF (reference sequence). The CDR3 sequence: CATSRDSGTGDGVKPQHF.